Included here is one T cell receptor beta chain sequence, with context. No cognate antigen has been identified for it. No qualities accompany the bases; no much larger clone lies one base away. Counted from cysteine to phenylalanine, this CDR3 has 12 amino acids. This entry keeps only the CDR3 DNA: 36 bases, framed from base 1. V is reduced by 0 bases and J by 11 bases, leaving a spacing of 8 bases between them. From a lookup of the germline V gene (reference sequence), CDR1 and CDR2 are LNHDA and SQIVND. This sample was included in a study of cytotoxic CD8 clonotypes in ibrutinib-treated CLL (dated by TCRdb to 2020 to 2023). Regarding the study in general: In this cohort, 15 patients were treatment-naive and about ten were relapsed/refractory, while under 18 had unmutated IGHV. Responses were partial in 24 patients and complete in 2; after median about 63 months follow-up, approximately 15 stayed in remission and 12 progressed. Samples at response were collected after a median of about 12 months of treatment, with a range of about 6 to 40 months. Samples averaged 255,043 productive templates and some 91,000 productive rearrangements. Longitudinal samples were obtainable from about 30% of the roughly 86 participants in the trial. Cryopreserved peripheral blood mononuclear cells were obtained prior to treatment, at the time of response, and at either disease progression or sustained remission. Every remission and progressive disease sample was obtained while ibrutinib was still being received by the patients. General conclusions and limits of the study: Public clonotypes were rare and either shrank or stayed stable during treatment, and the rise in clonality at ibrutinib response reflected expansion of private clonotypes. Clonality increased at ibrutinib response, stayed stable in sustained remission, and fell back toward baseline at progression. Baseline clonality exceeded that of age-matched healthy donors and correlated strongly with circulating CD8+ T-cell counts. Sampling times were not matched between sustained-remission and progressing patients, and lymph node repertoires were not studied.

The time point tag for this specimen amounts to: approximately 11 months on ibrutinib. For TCR beta library preparation, approximately 2.2 micrograms of genomic DNA were isolated from cryopreserved PBMCs. Longitudinal blood samples from CLL patients receiving ibrutinib monotherapy were subjected to high-throughput TCR beta sequencing. The patients were enrolled in a single-center, open-label phase 2 trial of ibrutinib monotherapy. The goal of deep resolution MiSeq sequencing was a depth between 1 in 1 million and 1 in 200,000 T cells, and coverage averaged 10x per clonotype. The immunoSEQ hsTCRB Kit was used to generate TCR beta libraries. The source study handled its data this way. ImmunoSEQ Data Assistant and ImmunoSEQ Analyzer were used for data analysis, and V, D and J genes were assigned according to IMGT definitions. Clonality, with values ranging from 0 to 1, was calculated as one minus the normalized Shannon entropy of productive rearrangement frequencies. Public clonotype analysis was restricted to overrepresented clonotypes comprising at least 0.05% of each patient's repertoire. About a dozen age-matched healthy donor repertoires from immuneACCESS served as clonality controls. Sourced from immuneACCESS, this table was stored by TCRdb with only in-frame sequences that have V and J called. A share of the clones is absent; for the studies checked, an unresolved V gene accounts for under half, and the remainder has no known explanation. V and J calls plus clone size are reproduced from that table; the DNA served to infer D and trimming. For this sample there are about 160,000 clones; roughly 86% appear just once. Over 2% of the sample is held by the ten biggest clonotypes.

The rearranged segments are TRBV19 and TRBJ1-5, with no D gene named confidently. The receptor was isolated from a human donor with chronic lymphocytic leukemia. Source: PBMCs, taken after 12 months of ibrutinib treatment. In nucleotide form, the sequence is TGTGCCAGTAGTATAGAGAGGGAGGCCCAGCATTTT. It codes for CASSIEREAQHF.